There are a few counts of the clone carrying this T cell receptor (beta chain). The germline V gene has CDR1 MGHRA and CDR2 YSYEKL. This CDR3 spans 15 amino acids. The V and J ends lost 3 bases and 0 bases respectively, with 9 bases between them. This sample is part of a study of T cell responses to AZD1222 COVID-19 vaccine. TCRdb's table, derived via immunoSEQ multiplex PCR, lists solely in-frame clones and lacks some. This table holds around 140,000 clones, around 86% found once. V is TRBV4-1 and J is TRBJ1-5; D perhaps matches TRBD1 (5 bases). The starting material was peripheral blood, obtained on day 0 of AZD1222 vaccination. The clonotype comes from an adult in good health. CDR3 loop: CASSQGQISNQPQHF. In DNA, the CDR3 is TGCGCCAGCAGCCAGGGGCAAATTAGCAATCAGCCCCAGCATTTT.